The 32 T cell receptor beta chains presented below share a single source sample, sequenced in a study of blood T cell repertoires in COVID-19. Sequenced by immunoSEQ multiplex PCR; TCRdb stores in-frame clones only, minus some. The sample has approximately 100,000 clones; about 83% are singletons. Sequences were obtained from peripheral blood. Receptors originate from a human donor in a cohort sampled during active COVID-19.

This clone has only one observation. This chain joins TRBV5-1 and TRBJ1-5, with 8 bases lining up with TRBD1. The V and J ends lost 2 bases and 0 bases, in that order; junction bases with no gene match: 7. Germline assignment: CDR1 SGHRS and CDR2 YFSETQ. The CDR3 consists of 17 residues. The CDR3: CASSLGTGPYSNQPQHF. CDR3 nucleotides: TGCGCCAGCAGCTTAGGGACAGGACCCTATAGCAATCAGCCCCAGCATTTT.

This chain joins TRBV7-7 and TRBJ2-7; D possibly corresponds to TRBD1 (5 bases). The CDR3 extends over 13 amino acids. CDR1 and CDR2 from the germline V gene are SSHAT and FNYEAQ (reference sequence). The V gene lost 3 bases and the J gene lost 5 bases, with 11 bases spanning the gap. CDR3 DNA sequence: TGTGCCAGCAGCTTCAGGCAGGGCGACGAGCAGTACTTC. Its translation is CASSFRQGDEQYF.

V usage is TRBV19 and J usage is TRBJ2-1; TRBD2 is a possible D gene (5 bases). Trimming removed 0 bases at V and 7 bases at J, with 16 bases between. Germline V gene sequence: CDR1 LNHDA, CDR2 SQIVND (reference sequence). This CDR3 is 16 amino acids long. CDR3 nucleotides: TGTGCCAGTAGTATAGATCCTAGAGGGAGTTGGAATGAGCAGTTCTTC. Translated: CASSIDPRGSWNEQFF.

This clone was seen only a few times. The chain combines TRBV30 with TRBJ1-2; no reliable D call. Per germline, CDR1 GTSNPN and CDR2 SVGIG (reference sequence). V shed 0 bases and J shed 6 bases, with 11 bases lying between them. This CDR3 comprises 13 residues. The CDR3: CAWSVHAADGYTF. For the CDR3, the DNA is TGTGCCTGGAGTGTACATGCGGCGGATGGCTACACCTTC.

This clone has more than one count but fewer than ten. The CDR3 spells CASSFQGWTEAFF. CDR3 DNA sequence: TGTGCCAGCAGTTTTCAGGGTTGGACTGAAGCTTTCTTT. The chain uses TRBV12-3 or TRBV12-4 and TRBJ1-1; TRBD1 is a possible D gene (5 bases). The CDR3 extends over 13 amino acids. V was pared by 3 bases and J by 5 bases, with 10 bases between.

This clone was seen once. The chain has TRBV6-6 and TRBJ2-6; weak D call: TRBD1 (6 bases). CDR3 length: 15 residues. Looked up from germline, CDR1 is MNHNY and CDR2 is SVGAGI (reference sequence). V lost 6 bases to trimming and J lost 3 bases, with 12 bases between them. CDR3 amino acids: CASSDTGFGANVLTF. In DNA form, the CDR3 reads TGTGCCAGCAGCGACACAGGGTTTGGGGCCAACGTCCTGACTTTC.

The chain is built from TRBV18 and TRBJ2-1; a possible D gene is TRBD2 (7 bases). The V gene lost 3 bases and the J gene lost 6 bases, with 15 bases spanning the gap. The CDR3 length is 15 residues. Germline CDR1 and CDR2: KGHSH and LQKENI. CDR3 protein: CASSPSGGGSNEQFF. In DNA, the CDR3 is TGTGCCAGCTCACCCTCTGGGGGCGGGAGCAATGAGCAGTTCTTC.

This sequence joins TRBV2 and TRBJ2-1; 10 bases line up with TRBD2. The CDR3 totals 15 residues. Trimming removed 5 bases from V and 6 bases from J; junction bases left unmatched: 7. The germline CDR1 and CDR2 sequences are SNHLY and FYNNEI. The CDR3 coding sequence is TGTGCCAGCAGTCCCGGGACTAGCGCTACCAATGAGCAGTTCTTC. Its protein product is CASSPGTSATNEQFF.

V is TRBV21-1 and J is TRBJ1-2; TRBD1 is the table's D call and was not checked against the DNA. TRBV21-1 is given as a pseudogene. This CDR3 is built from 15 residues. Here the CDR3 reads CASKPRRTGVYGYTF. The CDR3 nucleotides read TGTGCCAGCAAACCAAGGAGGACAGGGGTTTATGGCTACACCTTC.

The CDR3 region is CASSVDSTGELFF. The CDR3 nucleotides read TGTGCCAGCAGTGTAGACTCCACCGGGGAGCTGTTTTTT. The genes are TRBV2 and TRBJ2-2, with no clear D. This CDR3 is 13 amino acids long. Germline assignment: CDR1 SNHLY and CDR2 FYNNEI. Deletions cut 4 bases from V and 4 bases from J, with 7 bases between.

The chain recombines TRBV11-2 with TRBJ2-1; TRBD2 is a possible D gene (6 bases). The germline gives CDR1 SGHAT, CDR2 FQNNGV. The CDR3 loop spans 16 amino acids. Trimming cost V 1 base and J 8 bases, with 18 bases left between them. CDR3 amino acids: CASSLGTRRASDEQFF. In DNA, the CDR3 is TGTGCCAGCAGCTTAGGGACCCGGAGGGCCTCGGATGAGCAGTTCTTC.

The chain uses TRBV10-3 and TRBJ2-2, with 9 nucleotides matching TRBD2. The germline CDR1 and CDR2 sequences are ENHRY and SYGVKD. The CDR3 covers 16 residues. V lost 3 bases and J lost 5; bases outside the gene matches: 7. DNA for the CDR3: TGTGCCATCAGTGAATCCAGCGGGGGGCGGACCGGGGAGCTGTTTTTT. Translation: CAISESSGGRTGELFF.

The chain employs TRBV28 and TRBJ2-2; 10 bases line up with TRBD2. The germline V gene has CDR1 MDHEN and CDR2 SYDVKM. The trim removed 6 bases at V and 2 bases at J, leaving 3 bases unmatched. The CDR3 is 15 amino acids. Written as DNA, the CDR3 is TGTGCCAGCAGCGGACTAGCGGAAAACACCGGGGAGCTGTTTTTT. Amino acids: CASSGLAENTGELFF.

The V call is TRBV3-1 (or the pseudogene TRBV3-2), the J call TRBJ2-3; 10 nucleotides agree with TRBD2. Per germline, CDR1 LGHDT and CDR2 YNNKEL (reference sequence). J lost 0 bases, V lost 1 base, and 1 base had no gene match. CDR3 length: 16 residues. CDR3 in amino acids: CASSQGTSGSTDTQYF. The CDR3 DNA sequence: TGTGCCAGCAGCCAAGGGACTAGCGGCAGCACAGATACGCAGTATTTT.

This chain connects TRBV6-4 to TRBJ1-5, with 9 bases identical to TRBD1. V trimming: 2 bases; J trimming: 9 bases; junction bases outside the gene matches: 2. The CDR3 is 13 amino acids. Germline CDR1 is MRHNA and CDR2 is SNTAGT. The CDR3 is CASSDGTGRPQHF. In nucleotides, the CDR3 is TGTGCCAGCAGTGACGGGACAGGGAGGCCCCAGCATTTT.

The DNA of the CDR3 is TGTGCCAGCAGCCTAGGGCCCAGGGTCAACACTGAAGCTTTCTTT. Translation gives CASSLGPRVNTEAFF. This sequence joins TRBV27 and TRBJ1-1, with D possibly matching TRBD1 (5 bases). V shed 6 bases and J shed 2 bases, with 16 bases lying between them. From germline, CDR1 is MNHEY and CDR2 SMNVEV (reference sequence). CDR3 length: 15 residues.

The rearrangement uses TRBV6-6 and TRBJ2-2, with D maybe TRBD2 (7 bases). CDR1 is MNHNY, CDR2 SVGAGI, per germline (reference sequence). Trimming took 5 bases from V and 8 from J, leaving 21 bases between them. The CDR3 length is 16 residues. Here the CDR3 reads CASSPSSRRGGGELFF. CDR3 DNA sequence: TGTGCCAGCAGTCCCTCCTCGAGGAGGGGGGGTGGGGAGCTGTTTTTT.

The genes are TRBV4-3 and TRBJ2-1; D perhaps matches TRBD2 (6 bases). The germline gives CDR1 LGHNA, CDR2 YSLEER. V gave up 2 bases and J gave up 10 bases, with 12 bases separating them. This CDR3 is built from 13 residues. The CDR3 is CASSQSPGREQFF. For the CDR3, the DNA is TGCGCCAGCAGCCAATCACCGGGGAGGGAGCAGTTCTTC.

The CDR3 sequence is CASSIQDNSNQPQHF. The CDR3 DNA follows: TGTGCCAGTAGTATACAGGATAATAGCAATCAGCCCCAGCATTTT. The chain is built from TRBV19 and TRBJ1-5; no firm D call. Germline V gene data show CDR1 as LNHDA and CDR2 as SQIVND (reference sequence). Trimming pared 2 bases from V and 0 bases from J, leaving 8 bases between. This CDR3 contains 15 residues.

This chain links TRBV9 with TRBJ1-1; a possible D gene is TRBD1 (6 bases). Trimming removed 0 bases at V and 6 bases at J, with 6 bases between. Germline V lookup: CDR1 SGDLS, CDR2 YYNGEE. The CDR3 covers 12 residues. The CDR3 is CASSVAGAEAFF. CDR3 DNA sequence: TGTGCCAGCAGCGTAGCAGGGGCTGAAGCTTTCTTT.

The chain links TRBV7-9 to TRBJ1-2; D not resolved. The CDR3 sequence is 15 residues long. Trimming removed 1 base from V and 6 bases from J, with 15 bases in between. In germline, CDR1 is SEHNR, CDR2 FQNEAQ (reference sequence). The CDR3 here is CASSLELRGRDGYTF. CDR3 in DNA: TGTGCCAGCAGCTTAGAGCTTAGAGGTAGAGATGGCTACACCTTC.

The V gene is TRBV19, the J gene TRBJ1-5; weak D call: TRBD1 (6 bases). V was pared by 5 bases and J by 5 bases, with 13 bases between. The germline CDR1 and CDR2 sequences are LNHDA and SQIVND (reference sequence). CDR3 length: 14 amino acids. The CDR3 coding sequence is TGTGCCAGTAGTTTTGACAGGTCCTATCAGCCCCAGCATTTT. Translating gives CASSFDRSYQPQHF.

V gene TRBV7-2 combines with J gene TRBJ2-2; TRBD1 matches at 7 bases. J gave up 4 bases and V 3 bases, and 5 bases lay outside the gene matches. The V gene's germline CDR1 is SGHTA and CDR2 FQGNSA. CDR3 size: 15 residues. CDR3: CASSFQGVGTGELFF. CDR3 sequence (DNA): TGTGCCAGCAGCTTTCAGGGGGTCGGCACCGGGGAGCTGTTTTTT.

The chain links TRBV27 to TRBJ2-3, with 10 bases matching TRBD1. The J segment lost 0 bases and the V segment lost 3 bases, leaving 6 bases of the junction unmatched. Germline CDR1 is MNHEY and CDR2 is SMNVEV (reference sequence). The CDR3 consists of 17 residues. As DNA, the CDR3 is TGTGCCAGCAGTTTTGACAGGGGGCGATCTAGCACAGATACGCAGTATTTT. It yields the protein CASSFDRGRSSTDTQYF.

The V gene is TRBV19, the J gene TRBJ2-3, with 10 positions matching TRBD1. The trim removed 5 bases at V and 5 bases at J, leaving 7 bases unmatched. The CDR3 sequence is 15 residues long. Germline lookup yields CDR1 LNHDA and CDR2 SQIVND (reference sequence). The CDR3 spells CASSWGDRGIDTQYF. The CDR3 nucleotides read TGTGCCAGTAGTTGGGGGGACAGGGGTATAGATACGCAGTATTTT.

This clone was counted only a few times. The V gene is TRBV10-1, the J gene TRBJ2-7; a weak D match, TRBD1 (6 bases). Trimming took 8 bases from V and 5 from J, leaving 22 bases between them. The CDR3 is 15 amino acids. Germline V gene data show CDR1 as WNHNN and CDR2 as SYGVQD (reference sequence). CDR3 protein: CASSAQRTERDEQYF. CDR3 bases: TGCGCCAGCTCGGCGCAGAGGACAGAACGAGACGAGCAGTACTTC.

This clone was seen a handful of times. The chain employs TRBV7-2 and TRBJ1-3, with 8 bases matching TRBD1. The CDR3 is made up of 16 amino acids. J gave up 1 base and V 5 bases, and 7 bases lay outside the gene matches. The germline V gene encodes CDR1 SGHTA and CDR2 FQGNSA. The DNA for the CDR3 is TGTGCCAGCAGCCCGACAGGGGTAGGATCTGGAAACACCATATATTTT. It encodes CASSPTGVGSGNTIYF.

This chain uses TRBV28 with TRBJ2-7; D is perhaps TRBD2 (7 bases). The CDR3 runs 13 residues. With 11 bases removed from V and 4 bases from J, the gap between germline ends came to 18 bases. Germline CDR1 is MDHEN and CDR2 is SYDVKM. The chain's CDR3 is CAGGETGNYEQYF. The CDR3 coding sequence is TGTGCCGGGGGGGAGACAGGAAATTACGAGCAGTACTTC.

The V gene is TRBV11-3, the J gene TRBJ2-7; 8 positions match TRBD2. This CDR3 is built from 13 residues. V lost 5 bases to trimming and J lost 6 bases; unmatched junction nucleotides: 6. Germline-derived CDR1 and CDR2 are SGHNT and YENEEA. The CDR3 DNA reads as TGTGCCAGCAGCCCCGGGAGGGCCTCCGAGCAGTACTTC. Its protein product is CASSPGRASEQYF.

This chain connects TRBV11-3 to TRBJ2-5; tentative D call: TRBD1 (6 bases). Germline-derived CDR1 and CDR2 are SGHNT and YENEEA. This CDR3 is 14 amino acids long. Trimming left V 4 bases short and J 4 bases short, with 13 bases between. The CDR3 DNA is TGTGCCAGCAGCTCTCGGACAGCCCGAGAGACCCAGTACTTC. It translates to CASSSRTARETQYF.

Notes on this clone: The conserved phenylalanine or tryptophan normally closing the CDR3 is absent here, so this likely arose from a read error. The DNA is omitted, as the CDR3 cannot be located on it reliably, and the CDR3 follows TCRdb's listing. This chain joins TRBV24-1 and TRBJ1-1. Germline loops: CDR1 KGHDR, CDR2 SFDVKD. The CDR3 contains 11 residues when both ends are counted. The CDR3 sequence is CATSDSTGNPC.

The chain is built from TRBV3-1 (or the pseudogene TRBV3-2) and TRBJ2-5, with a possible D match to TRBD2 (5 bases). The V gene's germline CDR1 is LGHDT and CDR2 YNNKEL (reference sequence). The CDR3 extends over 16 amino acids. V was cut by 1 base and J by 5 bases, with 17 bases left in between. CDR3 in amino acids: CASSQGLFVSSETQYF. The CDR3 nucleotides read TGTGCCAGCAGCCAAGGACTATTTGTCAGTTCCGAGACCCAGTACTTC.